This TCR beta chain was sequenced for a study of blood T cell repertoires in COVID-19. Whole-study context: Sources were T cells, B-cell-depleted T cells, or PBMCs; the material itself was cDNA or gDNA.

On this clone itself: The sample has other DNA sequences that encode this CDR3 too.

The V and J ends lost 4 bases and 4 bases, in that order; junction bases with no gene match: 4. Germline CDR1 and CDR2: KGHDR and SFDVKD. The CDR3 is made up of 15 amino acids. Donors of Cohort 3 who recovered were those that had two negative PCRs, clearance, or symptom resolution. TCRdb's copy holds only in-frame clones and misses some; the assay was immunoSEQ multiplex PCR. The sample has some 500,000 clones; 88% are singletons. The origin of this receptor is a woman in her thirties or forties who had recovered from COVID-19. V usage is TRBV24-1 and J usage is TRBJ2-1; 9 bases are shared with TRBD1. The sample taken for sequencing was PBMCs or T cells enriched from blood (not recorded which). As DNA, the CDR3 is TGTGCCACCAGTGAACCGGGACAGGGTTACAATGAGCAGTTCTTC. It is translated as CATSEPGQGYNEQFF.